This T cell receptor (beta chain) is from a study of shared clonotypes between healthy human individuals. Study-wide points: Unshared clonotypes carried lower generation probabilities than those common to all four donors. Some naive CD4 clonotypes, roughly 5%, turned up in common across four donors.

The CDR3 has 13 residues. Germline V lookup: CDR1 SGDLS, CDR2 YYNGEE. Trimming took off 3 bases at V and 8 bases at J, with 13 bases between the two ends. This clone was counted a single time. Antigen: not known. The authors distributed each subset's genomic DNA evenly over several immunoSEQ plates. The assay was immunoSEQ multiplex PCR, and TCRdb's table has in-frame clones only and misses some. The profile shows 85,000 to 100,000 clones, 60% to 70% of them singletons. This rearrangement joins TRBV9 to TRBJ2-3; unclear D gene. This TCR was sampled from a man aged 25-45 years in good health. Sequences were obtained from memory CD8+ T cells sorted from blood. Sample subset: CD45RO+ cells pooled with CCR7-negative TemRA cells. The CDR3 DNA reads TGTGCCAGCAGCGCCTTCGTAGATCGTACGCAGTATTTT. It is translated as CASSAFVDRTQYF.